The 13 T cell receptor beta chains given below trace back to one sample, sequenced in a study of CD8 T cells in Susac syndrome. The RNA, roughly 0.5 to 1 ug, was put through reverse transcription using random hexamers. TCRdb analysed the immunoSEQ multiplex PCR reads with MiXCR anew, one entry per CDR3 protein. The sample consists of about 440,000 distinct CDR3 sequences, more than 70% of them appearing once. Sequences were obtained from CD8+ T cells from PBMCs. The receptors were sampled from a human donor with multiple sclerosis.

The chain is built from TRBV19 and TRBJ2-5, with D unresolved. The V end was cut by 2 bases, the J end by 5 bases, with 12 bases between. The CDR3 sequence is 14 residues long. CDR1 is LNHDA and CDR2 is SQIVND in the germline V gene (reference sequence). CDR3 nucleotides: TGTGCCAGTAGTATACAGGCTCTCGGGGAGACCCAGTACTTC. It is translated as CASSIQALGETQYF.

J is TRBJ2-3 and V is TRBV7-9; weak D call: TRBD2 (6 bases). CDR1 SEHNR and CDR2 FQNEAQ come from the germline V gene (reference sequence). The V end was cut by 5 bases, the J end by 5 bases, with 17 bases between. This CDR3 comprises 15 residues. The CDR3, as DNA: TGTGCCAGCAGCATAACTAGCTCCTCCGTAGATACGCAGTATTTT. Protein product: CASSITSSSVDTQYF.

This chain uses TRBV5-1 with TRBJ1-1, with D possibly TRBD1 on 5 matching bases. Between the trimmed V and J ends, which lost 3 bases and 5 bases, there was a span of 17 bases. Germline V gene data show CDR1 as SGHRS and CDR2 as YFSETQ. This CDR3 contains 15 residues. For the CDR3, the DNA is TGCGCCAGCAGCTATAACGACGGGACTGGGACTGAAGCTTTCTTT. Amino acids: CASSYNDGTGTEAFF.

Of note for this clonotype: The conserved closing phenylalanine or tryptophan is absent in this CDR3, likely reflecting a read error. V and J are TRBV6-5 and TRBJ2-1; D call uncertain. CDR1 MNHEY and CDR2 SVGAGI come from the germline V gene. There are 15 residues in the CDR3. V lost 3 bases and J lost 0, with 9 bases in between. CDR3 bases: TGTGCCAGCAGTTATGGGGTGAGCTCCTACAATGAGCAGTTCTTG. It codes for CASSYGVSSYNEQFL.

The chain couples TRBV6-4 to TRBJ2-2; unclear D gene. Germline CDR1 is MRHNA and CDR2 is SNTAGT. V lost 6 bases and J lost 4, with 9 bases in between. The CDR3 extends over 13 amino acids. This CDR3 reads CASRPGSTGELFF. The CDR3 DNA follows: TGTGCCAGCAGGCCAGGCTCCACCGGGGAGCTGTTTTTT.

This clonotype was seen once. This CDR3 reads CASSFKAGVNEKLFF. The CDR3 nucleotides read TGCGCCAGCAGCTTTAAGGCAGGGGTGAATGAAAAACTGTTTTTT. V gene TRBV5-1 combines with J gene TRBJ1-4, with D perhaps TRBD1 (6 bases). CDR3 length: 15 residues. Germline V CDR1 and CDR2: SGHRS, YFSETQ. The V gene lost 2 bases and the J gene lost 5 bases, with 13 bases spanning the gap. The full variable domain, rest sourced from reference TRBV5-1 and TRBJ1-4, is KAGVTQTPRYLIKTRGQQVTLSCSPISGHRSVSWYQQTPGQGLQFLFEYFSETQRNKGNFPGRFSGRQFSNSRSEMNVSTLELGDSALYLCASSFKAGVNEKLFFGSGTQLSVL.

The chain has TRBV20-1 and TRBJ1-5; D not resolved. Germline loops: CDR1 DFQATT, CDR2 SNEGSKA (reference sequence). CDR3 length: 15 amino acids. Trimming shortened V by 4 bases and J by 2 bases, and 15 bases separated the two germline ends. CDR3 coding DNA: TGCAGTGCTACCTATTCTGAGGTGGGCAATCAGCCCCAGCATTTT. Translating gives CSATYSEVGNQPQHF.

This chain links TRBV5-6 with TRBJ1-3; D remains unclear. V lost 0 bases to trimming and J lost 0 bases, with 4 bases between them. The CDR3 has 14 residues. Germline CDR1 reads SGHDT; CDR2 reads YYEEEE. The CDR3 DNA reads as TGTGCCAGCAGCTTGGTGAGCTCTGGAAACACCATATATTTT. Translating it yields CASSLVSSGNTIYF.

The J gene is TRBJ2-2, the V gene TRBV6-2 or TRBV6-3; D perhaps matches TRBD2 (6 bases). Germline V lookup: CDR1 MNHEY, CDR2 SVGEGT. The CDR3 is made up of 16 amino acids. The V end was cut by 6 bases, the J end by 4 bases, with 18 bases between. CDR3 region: CASRNVREEVTGELFF. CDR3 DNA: TGTGCCAGCAGAAACGTCAGGGAGGAGGTCACCGGGGAGCTGTTTTTT.

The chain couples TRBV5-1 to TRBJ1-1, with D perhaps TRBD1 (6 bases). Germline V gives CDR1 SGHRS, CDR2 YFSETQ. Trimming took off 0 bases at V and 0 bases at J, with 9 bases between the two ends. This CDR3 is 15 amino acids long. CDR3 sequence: CASSLARGLNTEAFF. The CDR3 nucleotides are TGCGCCAGCAGCTTGGCCAGGGGACTGAACACTGAAGCTTTCTTT.

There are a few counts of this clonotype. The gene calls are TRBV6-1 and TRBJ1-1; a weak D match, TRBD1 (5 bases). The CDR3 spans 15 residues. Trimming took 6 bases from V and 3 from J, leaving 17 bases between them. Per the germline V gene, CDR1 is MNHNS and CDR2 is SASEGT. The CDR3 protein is CASSRQGGGDTEAFF. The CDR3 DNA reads TGTGCCAGCAGCCGTCAGGGAGGTGGGGACACTGAAGCTTTCTTT.

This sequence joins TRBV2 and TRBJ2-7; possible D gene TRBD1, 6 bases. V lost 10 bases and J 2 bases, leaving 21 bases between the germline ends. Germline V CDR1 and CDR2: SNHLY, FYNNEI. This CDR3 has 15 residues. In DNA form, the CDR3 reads TGTGCCATCCTTTCCGACAGGACATTAGCCTACGAGCAGTACTTC. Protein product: CAILSDRTLAYEQYF.

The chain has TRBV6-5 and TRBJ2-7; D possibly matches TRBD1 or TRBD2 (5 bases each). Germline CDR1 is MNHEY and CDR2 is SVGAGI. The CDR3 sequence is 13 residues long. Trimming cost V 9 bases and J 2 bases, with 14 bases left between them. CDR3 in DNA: TGTGCCAGTAAGCTCCGGGGCGCCTACGAGCAGTACTTC. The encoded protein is CASKLRGAYEQYF.